The rows below give T cell receptor beta chains drawn from one sample of a study of cytomegalovirus exposure and HLA in healthy donors. Profiling relied on immunoSEQ multiplex PCR, and the TCRdb table lists in-frame clones only, not all of them. The profile shows 90,000 to 120,000 clones, 84% of them singletons. Material: PBMCs. These receptors all stem from a woman aged 18 to 35 in good health and CMV-seronegative. CDR3s include the opening cysteine and the closing phenylalanine or tryptophan. The D gene is left open where the match is weak.

>TRBV4-1|14|NA
CASSQVSSNQPQHF
>TRBV27|14|TRBD1
CASRDRGITGELFF
>TRBV28|13|TRBD2
CASMGRETYEQYF
>TRBV28|15|NA
CASSSLDIPNTEAFF
>TRBV6-7|15|NA
CASSYLRGWRTGAFF
>TRBV19|14|TRBD1
CASVDRANTGELFF
>TRBV30|13|NA
CAWMSGHTDTQYF
>TRBV7-9|12|TRBD2
CSSTSNRGGEFF
>TRBV25-1|15|NA
CASSVTGTPRETQYF
>TRBV30|13|NA
CAWSADRNQPQHF
>TRBV28|16|NA
CASNVSERPSNYGYTF
>TRBV6-1|13|NA
CASSSDSPYEQYF
>TRBV6-1|13|NA
CASSVRDNQPQHF
>TRBV4-3|14|NA
CASSQGSVLNTQYF
>TRBV6-4|15|TRBD2
CASSEPAGGSNEQFF
>TRBV7-9|13|NA
CASSLDRVYEQYF
>TRBV27|18|TRBD2
CASSSLSLTRTRFNEQFF
>TRBV15|20|TRBD2
CATSARLGRLAGGGAYEQYF
>TRBV7-2|14|NA
CASSLGGRGEKLFF
>TRBV9|15|TRBD1
CASSVGQGTTIEQFF
>TRBV27|16|TRBD2
CASSPVAGVRYNEQFF
>TRBV6-5|13|TRBD2
CASKNAGGETQYF
>TRBV9|16|TRBD2
CASSRDSGRFSDEQFF
>TRBV5-1|15|TRBD2
CASSLSGRGAGELFF
>TRBV7-3|13|TRBD2
CASSLAGENEQFF
>TRBV11-1|12|NA
CASSLQGYEQYF
>TRBV7-8|16|NA
CASSPYRLNSNQPQHF
>TRBV4-3|18|TRBD2
CASSRPGTSGGAYNEQFF
>TRBV7-3|15|TRBD1
CASSLAGQGADGYTF
>TRBV19|16|TRBD1
CASSTPGGPGANVLTF
>TRBV4-3|15|TRBD1
CASSQEPWDSYGYTF
>TRBV28|11|NA
CATHEGDEQYF
>TRBV7-3|13|NA
CASRLPELNEQFF
>TRBV5-6|16|TRBD1
CASSFTGGSSYNEQFF
>TRBV5-3|16|NA
CARSPEQAVSDSPLHF
>TRBV30|14|NA
CAWSPDSLGEKLFF
>TRBV7-2|17|NA
CASSLVGQGDSKNIQYF
>TRBV7-2|16|NA
CASSFGKLESYNEQFF
>TRBV15|14|NA
CATSRDGRQDEQYF
>TRBV11-2|13|NA
CASSYRGDYGYTF
>TRBV7-9|16|NA
CSSTVTGGGYNSPLHF
>TRBV7-2|15|TRBD2
CASSAERGIVNEQFF
>TRBV19|16|NA
CASSIGAPAGTDTQYF
>TRBV7-9|19|TRBD2
CASSPGGGTSAKLTDTQYF
>TRBV19|14|NA
CASTNPQGFGSYTF
>TRBV7-2|15|TRBD1
CASSFGQAATGELFF
>TRBV7-8|13|NA
CASSLDNYNEQFF
>TRBV6-5|13|NA
CASREDRNTEAFF
>TRBV11-2|18|NA
CASSLLGQGYRTNEKLFF
>TRBV7-6|14|TRBD1
CASSLETGAYEQYF
>TRBV28|14|NA
CASRAGGPKGEQYF
>TRBV7-9|17|TRBD1
CASSLEGPGGWETEAFF
>TRBV29-1|11|TRBD1
CSVEKGQATFF
>TRBV6-5|13|TRBD1
CASSRDSNNEQFF